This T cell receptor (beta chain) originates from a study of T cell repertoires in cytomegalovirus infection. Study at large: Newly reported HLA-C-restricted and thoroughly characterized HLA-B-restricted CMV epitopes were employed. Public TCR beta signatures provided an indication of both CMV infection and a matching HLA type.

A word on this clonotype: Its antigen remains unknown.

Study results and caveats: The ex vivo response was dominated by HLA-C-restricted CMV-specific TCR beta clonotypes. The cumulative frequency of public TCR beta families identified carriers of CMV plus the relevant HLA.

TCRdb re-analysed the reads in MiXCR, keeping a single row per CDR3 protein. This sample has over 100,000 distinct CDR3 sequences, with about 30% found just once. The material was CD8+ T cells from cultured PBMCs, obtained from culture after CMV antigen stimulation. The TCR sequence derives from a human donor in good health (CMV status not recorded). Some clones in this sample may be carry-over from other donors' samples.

Written as DNA, the CDR3 is TGTGCCAGCAGCTCCTGGACTAGCGGGGAACAAGAGACCCAGTACTTC. Translated, it gives CASSSWTSGEQETQYF. The rearrangement uses TRBV11-2 and TRBJ2-5, with 12 positions matching TRBD2. Germline loops: CDR1 SGHAT, CDR2 FQNNGV. The length of the CDR3 is 16 residues. V trimming: 4 bases; J trimming: 2 bases; junction bases outside the gene matches: 5.